This T cell receptor (beta chain) is drawn from a study of blood T cell repertoires in COVID-19. Profiling relied on immunoSEQ multiplex PCR, and the TCRdb table lists in-frame clones only, not all of them. The sample yields 120,000 to 150,000 clones, 85% to 90% seen once. This CDR3 has 18 amino acids. V lost 1 base and J lost 5; bases outside the gene matches: 8. Germline V gene lookup returns CDR1 MGHRA and CDR2 YSYEKL. This receptor was taken from a woman in her fifties or sixties with active or convalescent COVID-19. The rearrangement joins TRBV4-1 to TRBJ2-3; 14 bases are shared with TRBD2. Sequenced material: peripheral blood. CDR3 DNA sequence: TGCGCCAGCAGCCAAGCGGGACTAGCGGGAGTATTAGTAGATACGCAGTATTTT. Its translation is CASSQAGLAGVLVDTQYF.